The 8 T cell receptor beta chains given below trace back to one sample, sequenced in a study of cytomegalovirus exposure and HLA in healthy donors. Measured with immunoSEQ multiplex PCR; TCRdb has only the in-frame clones, and not every one. Altogether 250,000 or so clones are present, 90% being singletons, with the ten largest covering 0.37%. Sequenced material: PBMCs. These receptors all come from a woman younger than 30 in good health and CMV-seronegative.

The chain combines TRBV11-1 with TRBJ2-2, with D tentatively TRBD2 (6 bases). The CDR3 consists of 15 residues. Trimming shortened V by 1 base and J by 1 base, and 7 bases separated the two germline ends. Per germline, CDR1 SGHAT and CDR2 FQDESV (reference sequence). The CDR3 is CASSLVGGNTGELFF. CDR3 in DNA: TGTGCCAGCAGCTTAGTGGGGGGGAACACCGGGGAGCTGTTTTTT. Drawing the rest from reference TRBV11-1 and TRBJ2-2, the complete variable domain is EAEVAQSPRYKITEKSQAVAFWCDPISGHATLYWYRQILGQGPELLVQFQDESVVDDSQLPKDRFSAERLKGVDSTLKIQPAELGDSAMYLCASSLVGGNTGELFFGEGSRLTVL.

This clone showed up just once. This chain connects TRBV9 to TRBJ1-2, with TRBD1 identical over 10 bases. The CDR3 runs 18 residues. CDR1 is SGDLS, CDR2 YYNGEE, per germline. V lost 2 bases, J lost 6 bases, and 16 bases stayed unmatched. The CDR3 region has the DNA TGTGCCAGCAGCGTGGATGATGGTTGGGGACAGGGGCCCAATGGCTACACCTTC. Translating it yields CASSVDDGWGQGPNGYTF.

In its sample, this clone was seen once. The chain has TRBV15 and TRBJ1-2; maybe TRBD1 (5 bases). Trimming cost V 0 bases and J 4 bases, with 12 bases left between them. This CDR3 contains 15 residues. Germline assignment: CDR1 LNHNV and CDR2 YYDKDF (reference sequence). CDR3 protein: CATSRDRGRAYGYTF. In nucleotides, the CDR3 is TGTGCCACCAGCAGAGATCGCGGCAGGGCCTATGGCTACACCTTC.

As regards this clone: Other DNA sequences of this sample code for an identical CDR3. J is TRBJ1-2 and V is TRBV7-2; TRBD1 agrees at 8 bases. The CDR3 has 14 amino acids. V shed 1 base, J shed 7 bases, and the junction held 5 bases outside the gene matches. Germline CDR1 SGHTA, CDR2 FQGNSA. The CDR3 protein is CASSLGQGAGGYTF. CDR3 nucleotides: TGTGCCAGCAGCTTAGGGCAGGGGGCGGGTGGCTACACCTTC.

The J gene is TRBJ1-5, the V gene TRBV6-5; D is perhaps TRBD1 (6 bases). The germline CDR1 and CDR2 sequences are MNHEY and SVGAGI. This CDR3 has 14 residues. Trimming stripped 1 base from V and 3 bases from J, with 7 bases between. Here the CDR3 reads CASSYLGANQPQHF. The CDR3 DNA reads as TGTGCCAGCAGTTACTTGGGGGCCAATCAGCCCCAGCATTTT.

This sequence joins TRBV4-1 and TRBJ1-2; maybe TRBD1 (6 bases). The ends were cut back, 4 bases at V and 5 bases at J, with 17 bases in the middle. Germline CDR1 is MGHRA and CDR2 is YSYEKL. The CDR3 covers 15 residues. For the CDR3, the DNA is TGCGCCAGCAGCCCGGGGTCAGGGGCGAGATATGGCTACACCTTC. The encoded protein is CASSPGSGARYGYTF.

This clone has a count of ten or more. The rearrangement uses TRBV5-4 and TRBJ1-4; D perhaps matches TRBD1 (5 bases). The CDR3 sequence is 11 residues long. V lost 3 bases and J lost 10, with 7 bases in between. Germline-derived CDR1 and CDR2 are SGHNT and YYREEE (reference sequence). CDR3 coding DNA: TGTGCCAGCAGCTGGCAGGGAAAACTGTTTTTT. It codes for CASSWQGKLFF. Using reference TRBV5-4 and TRBJ1-4 for the parts outside the CDR3, the full variable domain is ETGVTQSPTHLIKTRGQQVTLRCSSQSGHNTVSWYQQALGQGPQFIFQYYREEENGRGNFPPRFSGLQFPNYSSELNVNALELDDSALYLCASSWQGKLFFGSGTQLSVL.

V usage is TRBV5-1 and J usage is TRBJ2-7, with 9 bases identical to TRBD2. Germline lookup yields CDR1 SGHRS and CDR2 YFSETQ. The ends lost 4 bases at V and 1 base at J; junction bases unmatched: 6. The CDR3 is 15 residues long. The CDR3 loop reads CASSRGGEESYEQYF. The CDR3 region has the DNA TGCGCCAGCAGCCGCGGGGGGGAGGAATCCTACGAGCAGTACTTC.